Listed below are T cell receptor beta chains from one sample, sequenced in a study of regulatory T cells in long-lasting Graves disease. TCRdb re-called the multiplex PCR reads with MiXCR, one entry per CDR3 protein. The sample has roughly 400,000 distinct CDR3 sequences, 21% seen once. The sample consisted of peripheral blood mononuclear cells (PBMCs), taken when the disease was refractory, from a patient treated with antithyroid drugs. These receptors were collected from a female donor with Graves disease. Both conserved end residues are trimmed from each CDR3. A clone size is listed for some rows: how often the clone was seen (once, few, many), or a class if it is expanded.

J gene: TRBJ2-1
clone size: -
V gene: TRBV30
CDR3 protein: AWSTSGGSYNEQF

J gene: TRBJ2-7
clone size: many
V gene: TRBV12-3/TRBV12-4
CDR3 protein: ASRSSGSSDEQY

J gene: TRBJ2-6
clone size: -
V gene: TRBV27
CDR3 protein: ASSSRAYSGANVLT

J gene: TRBJ2-7
clone size: many
V gene: TRBV28
CDR3 protein: ASSLIVGGGRREQY

J gene: TRBJ1-1
clone size: few
V gene: TRBV7-9
CDR3 protein: ASSFPAGRGAF

J gene: TRBJ1-1
clone size: few
V gene: TRBV29-1
CDR3 protein: SGNPQRNTEAF

J gene: TRBJ1-5
clone size: many
V gene: TRBV15
CDR3 protein: ATSKGMGNQPQH

J gene: TRBJ1-4
clone size: few
V gene: TRBV5-1
CDR3 protein: ASSLEWTTTNEKLF

J gene: TRBJ2-1
clone size: few
V gene: TRBV28
CDR3 protein: ASNNRGNSYNEQF

J gene: TRBJ1-2
clone size: many
V gene: TRBV28
CDR3 protein: ASSPTGTGGYT

J gene: TRBJ2-2
clone size: -
V gene: TRBV20-1
CDR3 protein: SARIDSGNTGELF

J gene: TRBJ2-5
clone size: few
V gene: TRBV7-9
CDR3 protein: ASSFRGAGETQY

J gene: TRBJ2-6
clone size: few
V gene: TRBV3-1
CDR3 protein: ASSPSVGVSGANVLT

J gene: TRBJ1-5
clone size: -
V gene: TRBV12-3/TRBV12-4
CDR3 protein: ASSWDRGQGQPQH

J gene: TRBJ1-5
clone size: many
V gene: TRBV28
CDR3 protein: ASSLGGANQPQH

J gene: TRBJ1-3
clone size: -
V gene: TRBV28
CDR3 protein: ASSSVPGQDLNTIY

J gene: TRBJ2-7
clone size: many
V gene: TRBV6-1
CDR3 protein: ASSRYDEQY

J gene: TRBJ2-5
clone size: many
V gene: TRBV10-3
CDR3 protein: ATHSGQETQY

J gene: TRBJ1-2
clone size: many
V gene: TRBV5-1
CDR3 protein: ASRVAGSYGYT

J gene: TRBJ1-3
clone size: -
V gene: TRBV6-5
CDR3 protein: ASSSLMGGSGNTIY

J gene: TRBJ1-6
clone size: many
V gene: TRBV12-3/TRBV12-4
CDR3 protein: ASSFGGQGVSPLH

J gene: TRBJ2-3
clone size: -
V gene: TRBV28
CDR3 protein: ASSFASGRDTQY